The 5 T cell receptor beta chains below were found in one sample sequenced in a study of vaccination effects on CD4 cells after COVID-19. ViraFEST expansion of antigen-specific CD4+ T cells with viral peptide pools preceded sequencing. Culture proceeded for under twelve days, and CD4+ T cells were then isolated. SARS-CoV-2 infection was confirmed by PCR in the person between March and December 2020. The method was immunoSEQ multiplex PCR; TCRdb's version includes in-frame clones alone and lacks a portion of them. Of 70,000 or so clones in the sample, about 69% were seen once. Antigen specificity for these receptors is unknown. The sequenced sample was CD4+ T cells from PBMCs cultured with HIV peptides, obtained before COVID-19 vaccination. The subset here: HIV-1 Nef peptide pool negative control/reference culture. These receptors were collected from a human donor who had a prior SARS-CoV-2 infection.

J is TRBJ2-3 and V is TRBV9, with a weak D call TRBD2 (6 bases). The CDR3 is made up of 14 amino acids. V lost 1 base, J lost 5 bases, and 11 bases lay in between. Germline V gene lookup returns CDR1 SGDLS and CDR2 YYNGEE. Here the CDR3 DNA reads TGTGCCAGCAGCGTAATTCCGGGAGAAGATACGCAGTATTTT. Translated: CASSVIPGEDTQYF. The whole variable domain, filled in from reference TRBV9 and TRBJ2-3, reads DSGVTQTPKHLITATGQRVTLRCSPRSGDLSVYWYQQSLDQGLQFLIQYYNGEERAKGNILERFSAQQFPDLHSELNLSSLELGDSALYFCASSVIPGEDTQYFGPGTRLTVL.

The chain couples TRBV23-1 to TRBJ2-1, with D unclear. TRBV23-1 is known as an ORF, though its function is uncertain. V lost 2 bases and J lost 10, with 3 bases in between. This CDR3 has 10 amino acids. In DNA form, the CDR3 reads TGCGCCAGCAGTCAACAGGAGCAGTTCTTC. Encoded protein: CASSQQEQFF.

The V call is TRBV5-1, the J call TRBJ1-2; 11 nucleotides line up with TRBD1. The CDR3 consists of 15 residues. Trimming removed 0 bases from V and 7 bases from J; junction bases left unmatched: 5. Germline CDR1 is SGHRS and CDR2 is YFSETQ. The CDR3 reads CASSLGGTGGFGYTF. The CDR3 bases are TGCGCCAGCAGCTTGGGAGGGACAGGGGGATTTGGCTACACCTTC.

The genes are TRBV5-5 and TRBJ2-4, with D hard to call. Trimming took 1 base from V and 5 from J, leaving 7 bases between them. Germline V gives CDR1 SGHKS, CDR2 YYEKEE (reference sequence). This CDR3 comprises 13 residues. The CDR3 DNA reads TGTGCCAGCAGCTTGACACGGGAAAACATTCAGTACTTC. This codes for CASSLTRENIQYF.

The chain joins TRBV6-5 to TRBJ1-2; D remains ambiguous. Trimming cost V 7 bases and J 4 bases, with 13 bases left between them. From germline, CDR1 is MNHEY and CDR2 SVGAGI. The CDR3 extends over 13 amino acids. The CDR3 spells CASNLGPFYGYTF. The CDR3 nucleotides read TGTGCCAGCAATCTTGGGCCGTTCTATGGCTACACCTTC.